This T cell receptor beta chain was retrieved from a study of T cells after yellow fever vaccination (dated by TCRdb to the late 2010s). In the study overall: The SMART-Seq v4 Ultra Low Input RNA kit was used to prepare libraries from fractions with low cell numbers. To follow T-cell clones before and after both primary and booster YFV17D yellow fever vaccination, bulk TCR alpha and beta repertoires underwent longitudinal sequencing. Two healthy male donors, one aged 18 to 30 and one aged 30 to 39 years, were included in the cohort. Bulk PBMC replicates and cell subsets were isolated from blood drawn at multiple timepoints before and after both primary and secondary immunization.

The treatment or condition label for this specimen denotes: live attenuated yellow fever vaccine strain. PBMCs were isolated from peripheral blood using a standard Ficoll-Paque protocol. Dynabeads CD4 and CD8 positive selection kits were used to isolate CD4 and CD8 T-cell fractions. TriZol was used to extract RNA from bulk PBMCs, CD4 and CD8 fractions, and dextramer-positive and dextramer-negative fractions. Paper-wide results and their limitations: A small share of clonotypes was detected in both CD4 and CD8 compartments, with the overlap likely arising from convergent recombination. Compared with the primary T-cell response, the secondary T-cell response was faster but weaker, reaching its peak on day 5 rather than on day 15. Because the study included only two donors, the extent to which the findings can be generalized is limited. Most clones expanded after primary vaccination were re-detected after the booster (approximately 95% of CD4 and 80% to 90% of CD8), suggesting broad memory maintenance. Computational filtering was required because FACS-sorted repertoires could contain abundant contaminating clonotypes from the bulk population.

The junction carries 12 bases between V and J, which are trimmed by 0 bases and 10 bases respectively. According to the germline V gene, CDR1 reads LGHNA and CDR2 reads YSLEER. The CDR3 contains 14 residues, cysteine and phenylalanine counted. Here the CDR3 DNA is all that survives: 42 bases in frame from base 1. TCRdb names Illumina NovaSeq 6000 as the instrument used. TCR cDNA was made using 5'RACE template switching, a step that added a universal primer site and unique molecular identifiers. Priming of cDNA synthesis was performed from both the TCR alpha and TCR beta constant segments. Two PCR steps were used to amplify libraries, with sample barcodes and sequencing adapters being added in the second step. Sequencing of libraries was performed on Illumina HiSeq 2500 (2x100 bp) or NovaSeq (2x150 bp). In the source study's methods: MIGEC handled demultiplexing of reads and collapsing into UMI consensus sequences, while MiXCR performed V(D)J alignment. Vaccine-responding clonotypes were identified with edgeR using replicate PBMC samples, with FDR below 0.01 and a log2 fold change above 5 up to day 15 being required. Each bulk clonotype received a CD4 or CD8 identity based on whether the sequenced CD4 or CD8 repertoire contained that clonotype at higher abundance. TCRdb reprocessed the public reads (quality trimming at Q25 with fastp, clone calling with MiXCR) and kept in-frame beta chains. A single entry per CDR3 protein holds the most common genes and DNA from its merged rows. For this entry, the V and J calls and clone size follow TCRdb and not the study's own pipeline. The sample table holds a few hundred thousand distinct CDR3 sequences, of which under 15% were seen once. 2.5% to 4% of the sample lies in the top ten.

This clonotype was detected only a few times. Its antigen is currently not known. Base qualities are not provided; no much larger clone lies one nucleotide away. The sequence was obtained from a man younger than 35 who received the YFV17D yellow fever vaccine. The chain uses TRBV4-3 and TRBJ1-4; the D gene is perhaps TRBD1, from 5 matching bases. The input for sequencing was CD4+ T cells sorted from PBMCs, taken 15 days after the yellow fever booster vaccination. This receptor has the CDR3 CASSQDTGVGKLFF. In nucleotides, the sequence is TGCGCCAGCAGCCAAGATACAGGCGTTGGAAAACTGTTTTTT.